Shown below are 8 T cell receptor beta chains from a single sample sequenced in a study of blood T cell repertoires in COVID-19. TCRdb keeps only in-frame clones here, not all; method: immunoSEQ multiplex PCR. In the table there are 100,000 to 120,000 clones, approximately 65% of which are singletons. Source material: peripheral blood. The receptors shown here come from a woman aged 55-75 years with acute or convalescent COVID-19.

This sequence joins TRBV28 and TRBJ1-4, with 7 bases lining up with TRBD1. The CDR3 is 16 residues long. The junction had 11 bases not matched to a gene; V was cut back by 5 bases and J by 5 bases. Germline CDR1 reads MDHEN; CDR2 reads SYDVKM. This CDR3 is CASSLITGTANEKLFF. Written as DNA, the CDR3 is TGTGCCAGCAGTCTAATTACCGGGACAGCGAATGAAAAACTGTTTTTT. The full variable domain, completed using reference TRBV28 and TRBJ1-4, is DVKVTQSSRYLVKRTGEKVFLECVQDMDHENMFWYRQDPGLGLRLIYFSYDVKMKEKGDIPEGYSVSREKKERFSLILESASTNQTSMYLCASSLITGTANEKLFFGSGTQLSVL.

J is TRBJ1-1 and V is TRBV19; 7 bases line up with TRBD1. The junction had 6 bases not matched to a gene; V was cut back by 4 bases and J by 4 bases. The CDR3 has 14 residues. Germline CDR1 LNHDA, CDR2 SQIVND (reference sequence). CDR3 sequence reads: CASSTTGVITEAFF. For the CDR3, the DNA is TGTGCCAGTAGTACCACAGGGGTGATCACTGAAGCTTTCTTT.

The V gene is TRBV5-1, the J gene TRBJ1-1; 8 nucleotides match TRBD1. The length of the CDR3 is 15 residues. Trimming cost V 0 bases and J 0 bases; bases outside gene matches: 1. Germline CDR1 SGHRS, CDR2 YFSETQ. CDR3: CASSLAGGLNTEAFF. For the CDR3, the DNA is TGCGCCAGCAGCTTGGCAGGGGGCCTGAACACTGAAGCTTTCTTT.

This chain connects TRBV10-2 to TRBJ2-3; 7 bases are shared with TRBD2. This CDR3 has 16 residues. V shed 10 bases, J shed 0 bases, and the junction held 13 bases outside the gene matches. Germline assignment: CDR1 WSHSY and CDR2 SAAADI. CDR3 in DNA: TGCGCCACCAGGGACCCTAGCGGTTCTAGCACAGATACGCAGTATTTT. It specifies CATRDPSGSSTDTQYF.

This chain connects TRBV7-9 to TRBJ2-1; D perhaps matches TRBD1 (6 bases). This CDR3 region has 16 residues. CDR1 SEHNR and CDR2 FQNEAQ come from the germline V gene (reference sequence). V was clipped by 3 bases and J by 5 bases, with 17 bases between them. The CDR3 coding sequence is TGTGCCAGCAGCTTCCCCCCAGGGGCGCCCGACAATGAGCAGTTCTTC. The encoded protein is CASSFPPGAPDNEQFF. Based on the CDR3 plus reference TRBV7-9 and TRBJ2-1, the full variable domain is DTGVSQNPRHKITKRGQNVTFRCDPISEHNRLYWYRQTLGQGPEFLTYFQNEAQLEKSRLLSDRFSAERPKGSFSTLEIQRTEQGDSAMYLCASSFPPGAPDNEQFFGPGTRLTVL.

This chain joins TRBV5-4 and TRBJ2-7, with 11 nucleotides matching TRBD1. The germline V gene encodes CDR1 SGHNT and CDR2 YYREEE (reference sequence). The CDR3 consists of 15 residues. J gave up 2 bases and V 4 bases, and 5 bases lay outside the gene matches. CDR3 coding DNA: TGTGCCAGCAGCGCGAGGGACAGGGGGACCTACGAGCAGTACTTC. It yields the protein CASSARDRGTYEQYF.

The chain links TRBV15 to TRBJ1-3; perhaps TRBD1 as D (6 bases). Germline V lookup: CDR1 LNHNV, CDR2 YYDKDF (reference sequence). V lost 1 base, J lost 0 bases, and 13 bases lay in between. CDR3 length: 17 residues. DNA of the CDR3: TGTGCCACCAGCAGAGGAGAGACAGGAGGCTCTGGAAACACCATATATTTT. Its protein is CATSRGETGGSGNTIYF.

This clone has just one count. V gene TRBV11-2 combines with J gene TRBJ1-2; D gene unclear. Germline CDR1 and CDR2: SGHAT and FQNNGV. The CDR3 has 16 residues. V dropped 2 bases and J dropped 8 bases, with 21 bases sitting between them. The CDR3: CASSLSFRAGLSGYTF. The CDR3 nucleotides read TGTGCCAGCAGCTTAAGTTTTCGGGCGGGTCTCAGCGGCTACACCTTC.